This T cell receptor beta chain was sequenced in a study of cytotoxic CD8 clonotypes in ibrutinib-treated CLL. As for the study in general: The patients, roughly twelve relapsed/refractory and under 16 treatment-naive, included about 18 who were IGHV unmutated.

Depths of 1 in 200,000 to 1 in 1 million T cells were the sequencing target. Repertoires were generated with immunoSEQ multiplex PCR, while TCRdb's copy carries only in-frame clones and drops some. Seen here are some 310,000 clones, around four fifths observed once, and the top ten hold more than 6%. Looked up from germline, CDR1 is SGHAT and CDR2 is FQNNGV. The CDR3 consists of 15 residues. V gave up 1 base and J gave up 4 bases, with 13 bases separating them. The source of roughly 2.1 micrograms of genomic DNA for TCR beta libraries was cryopreserved PBMCs. The TCR was taken from a human donor with chronic lymphocytic leukemia. V usage is TRBV11-2 and J usage is TRBJ2-5; no clear D gene. This specimen was PBMCs, taken before ibrutinib treatment. The DNA for the CDR3 is TGTGCCAGCAGCTTAGTGGTAGGACCGGTAGAGACCCAGTACTTC. Translated: CASSLVVGPVETQYF.